This T cell receptor (beta chain) was sequenced in a study of blood T cell repertoires in COVID-19. Study details: Samples of COVID-19 (acute and convalescent) were obtained from the United States, Italy and Spain. T cells, B-cell-depleted T cells, or PBMCs provided the cDNA or gDNA that served as material.

The ends were cut back, 3 bases at V and 1 base at J, with 9 bases in the middle. Germline V gives CDR1 SNHLY, CDR2 FYNNEI. The CDR3 sequence is 14 residues long. The authors' processing: Reference gene primer amplification gave nucleated cell count estimates. TCRdb's copy holds only in-frame clones and misses some; the assay was immunoSEQ multiplex PCR. That table furnishes V, J and clone size, whereas the DNA furnished D and trimming. This table holds approximately 240,000 clones, around four fifths found once. The chain links TRBV2 to TRBJ1-1; D uncertain. What was sequenced was peripheral blood. The TCR sequence derives from a woman aged 60-70 years with active or convalescent COVID-19. The CDR3 region has the DNA TGTGCCAGCAGTGAGTTTCATTCGAACACTGAAGCTTTCTTT. Protein product: CASSEFHSNTEAFF.